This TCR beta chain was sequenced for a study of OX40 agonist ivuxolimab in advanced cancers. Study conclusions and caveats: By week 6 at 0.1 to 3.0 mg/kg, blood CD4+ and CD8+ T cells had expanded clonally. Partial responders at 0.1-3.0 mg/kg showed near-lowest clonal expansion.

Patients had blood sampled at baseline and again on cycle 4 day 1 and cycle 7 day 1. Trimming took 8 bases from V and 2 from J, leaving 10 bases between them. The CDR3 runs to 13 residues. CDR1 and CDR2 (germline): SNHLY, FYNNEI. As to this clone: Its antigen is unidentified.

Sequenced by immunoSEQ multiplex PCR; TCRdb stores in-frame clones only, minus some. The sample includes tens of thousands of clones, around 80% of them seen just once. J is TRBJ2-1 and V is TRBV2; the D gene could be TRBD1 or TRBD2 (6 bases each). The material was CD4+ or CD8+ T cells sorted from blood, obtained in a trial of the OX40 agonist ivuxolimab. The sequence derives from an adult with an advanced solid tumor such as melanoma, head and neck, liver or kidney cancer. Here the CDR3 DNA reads TGTGCCAGCGAGGGGGGCCCCTACAATGAGCAGTTCTTC. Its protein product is CASEGGPYNEQFF.